This T cell receptor beta chain was profiled in a study of CD8+ T cells in alopecia areata. Points from the study as a whole: Just one nonresponder means the tie between baseline CD8+ expansion and response stays uncertain. The study also sequences resident alphabeta T cells of normal skin in scalp samples. Many expanded lesional clones stayed in scalp and blood while on tofacitinib.

A remark on this clone: Antigen specificity is unknown.

cDNA reverse transcribed from extracted RNA served as the sequencing template. TCRdb's table, derived via immunoSEQ multiplex PCR, lists solely in-frame clones and lacks some. The table lists some 190,000 clones, 40% to 65% of them singletons, with around 9.1% in the top ten. The CDR3 length is 13 residues. Sample treatment: oral pan-JAK inhibitor, 5-10 mg twice daily. Those with alopecia areata gave lesional scalp punch biopsies and peripheral blood. This sequence originates from a human donor with alopecia areata. The chain links TRBV21-1 to TRBJ1-1. TRBV21-1 is termed a pseudogene. The sequencing here drew on CD8+ T cells sorted from blood, taken between weeks 51 and 54, from a patient treated with tofacitinib. The CDR3 bases are TGTGCCAGCAGCAAAGGTGGAAAGGGTGAAGCTTTCTTT. Translation gives CASSKGGKGEAFF.